This T cell receptor (beta chain) was recovered during a study of blood T cell repertoires in COVID-19. Germline CDR1 reads SGHTA; CDR2 reads FQGNSA. The CDR3 sequence is 16 residues long. Trimming took off 2 bases at V and 0 bases at J, with 14 bases between the two ends. Only in-frame clones appear in the TCRdb table, and some are missing; sequencing was by immunoSEQ multiplex PCR. The sample holds more than 75,000 clones, 87% seen once. The V and J genes are TRBV7-2 and TRBJ2-7; D not certain. This receptor was taken from a man aged 30 to 45 with acute or convalescent COVID-19. What was sequenced was peripheral blood. The CDR3, as DNA: TGTGCCAGCAGCTTATTCTCCCCGGAGAGCTCCTACGAGCAGTACTTC. Residues: CASSLFSPESSYEQYF.